This is a list of T cell receptor beta chains from one sample in a study of persistence of HIV-infected CD4 T cells. Profiling relied on immunoSEQ multiplex PCR, and the TCRdb table lists in-frame clones only, not all of them. The sample has about 45,000 clones; roughly nine tenths are singletons. The antigens of these receptors remain unknown. The sequencing here drew on CD4+ T cells sorted from PBMCs after 18-hour stimulation, taken from a patient who received antiretroviral therapy. These receptors came from an adult man with HIV who was CMV-seropositive. CDR3s include the opening cysteine and the closing phenylalanine or tryptophan. The order of the fields is D gene, V gene, clone size, J gene, CDR3 protein, CDR3 DNA. D genes are given only for firm matches. Some rows have no size entry. The others give once, few or many, or a class for an expanded clone.

NA	TRBV18	NA	TRBJ2-2	CASSIRDTTGELFF	TGTGCCAGCTCAATCAGGGATACCACCGGGGAGCTGTTTTTT
NA	TRBV6-5	NA	TRBJ2-3	CASGTDTQYF	TGTGCCAGCGGGACAGATACGCAGTATTTT
NA	TRBV7-2	NA	TRBJ2-4	CASSLLLSENIQYF	TGTGCCAGCAGCTTACTCCTATCTGAAAACATTCAGTACTTC
NA	TRBV3-1/TRBV3-2	NA	TRBJ2-7	CASSLGVAEGYEQYF	TGTGCCAGCAGCCTCGGGGTAGCGGAAGGCTACGAGCAGTACTTC
NA	TRBV19	NA	TRBJ2-5	CASSPPGQFQETQYF	TGTGCCAGTAGTCCCCCCGGACAGTTTCAAGAGACCCAGTACTTC
TRBD1	TRBV11-1	NA	TRBJ2-3	CASSPGTGGRTDTQYF	TGTGCCAGCAGCCCCGGGACAGGGGGACGCACAGATACGCAGTATTTT
NA	TRBV29-1	NA	TRBJ1-1	CSVEGRFMNTEAFF	TGCAGCGTTGAGGGGCGGTTCATGAACACTGAAGCTTTCTTT
TRBD1	TRBV10-2	NA	TRBJ2-2	CASTHRGYTGELFF	TGCGCCAGCACCCACAGGGGGTACACCGGGGAGCTGTTTTTT
TRBD2	TRBV29-1	once	TRBJ2-7	CSVSFGLALYEQYF	TGCAGCGTTTCCTTCGGACTAGCGCTCTACGAGCAGTACTTC
TRBD2	TRBV6-5	NA	TRBJ2-7	CASSKGAGRPYEQYF	TGTGCCAGCAGTAAGGGAGCGGGGAGACCCTACGAGCAGTACTTC
NA	TRBV7-2	NA	TRBJ2-1	CASSLLVGGPNEQFF	TGTGCCAGCAGCCTACTTGTGGGGGGGCCGAATGAGCAGTTCTTC
NA	TRBV5-1	NA	TRBJ2-3	CASSFPEDSTDTQYF	TGCGCCAGCAGCTTCCCGGAGGACAGCACAGATACGCAGTATTTT
TRBD1	TRBV10-3	NA	TRBJ2-1	CAIKKDRDTYNEQFF	TGTGCCATCAAGAAGGACAGGGACACCTACAATGAGCAGTTCTTC
NA	TRBV6-6	NA	TRBJ2-7	CASRPQGIYEQYF	TGTGCCAGCAGGCCCCAGGGAATCTACGAGCAGTACTTC
TRBD1	TRBV18	NA	TRBJ1-4	CASSGQSNEKLFF	TGTGCCAGCTCGGGACAGTCTAATGAAAAACTGTTTTTT
NA	TRBV2	NA	TRBJ1-5	CASSTTLQAAGQPQHF	TGTGCCAGCAGCACCACCCTTCAGGCGGCAGGTCAGCCCCAGCATTTT
NA	TRBV5-1	once	TRBJ2-5	CASSLLPAQETQYF	TGCGCCAGCAGCTTGCTGCCGGCACAAGAGACCCAGTACTTC
NA	TRBV27	NA	TRBJ2-7	CASSLQYQSYEQYF	TGTGCCAGCAGTTTACAATATCAGTCCTACGAGCAGTACTTC
NA	TRBV5-1	NA	TRBJ1-1	CASSSPYPTNTEAFF	TGCGCCAGCAGCTCCCCATATCCCACGAACACTGAAGCTTTCTTT
NA	TRBV5-1	NA	TRBJ2-1	CASNPSRSYNEQFF	TGCGCCAGCAATCCGAGCCGCTCCTACAATGAGCAGTTCTTC
NA	TRBV11-3	once	TRBJ2-1	CASSLGTYNEQFF	TGTGCCAGCAGCCTCGGGACTTACAATGAGCAGTTCTTC
NA	TRBV3-1/TRBV3-2	NA	TRBJ2-1	CASSQDVGTGGLVNEQFF	TGTGCCAGCAGCCAAGATGTTGGGACGGGGGGCCTGGTAAATGAGCAGTTCTTC
NA	TRBV6-5	NA	TRBJ2-3	CASSYNRQRTDTQYF	TGTGCCAGCAGTTACAACAGGCAACGCACAGATACGCAGTATTTT
NA	TRBV7-9	NA	TRBJ2-7	CASSLAKGVSIINYEQYF	TGTGCCAGCAGCTTAGCGAAAGGGGTCTCAATCATTAACTACGAGCAGTACTTC
TRBD2	TRBV10-3	NA	TRBJ2-3	CAISAGLAGGTDTQYF	TGTGCCATCAGTGCGGGACTAGCGGGGGGCACAGATACGCAGTATTTT
NA	TRBV19	NA	TRBJ1-3	CASSPQGDGNTIYF	TGTGCCAGTAGTCCACAGGGCGATGGAAACACCATATATTTT
TRBD1	TRBV27	NA	TRBJ2-7	CASSRTGDRDYEQYF	TGTGCCAGCAGTCGGACAGGGGATAGGGATTACGAGCAGTACTTC
TRBD1	TRBV7-3	NA	TRBJ1-2	CASSISRGGDRGNYGYTF	TGTGCCAGCAGTATTTCCAGGGGAGGGGACAGGGGGAACTATGGCTACACCTTC
NA	TRBV7-3	NA	TRBJ1-5	CASSFSGNQPQHF	TGTGCCAGCAGCTTCTCCGGCAATCAGCCCCAGCATTTT
NA	TRBV5-1	NA	TRBJ2-2	CASNWDSPPGELFF	TGCGCCAGCAATTGGGACTCCCCCCCTGGGGAGCTGTTTTTT
TRBD2	TRBV2	NA	TRBJ2-3	CASSEPSYGGGTDTQYF	TGTGCCAGCAGTGAACCCTCCTATGGGGGGGGCACAGATACGCAGTATTTT
NA	TRBV18	NA	TRBJ1-5	CASSPLHTGNQPQHF	TGTGCCAGCTCACCACTCCACACGGGCAATCAGCCCCAGCATTTT
NA	TRBV18	NA	TRBJ2-7	CASSQGQGRILAYEQYF	TGTGCCAGCTCACAGGGGCAGGGTCGTATACTAGCCTACGAGCAGTACTTC
NA	TRBV28	NA	TRBJ1-3	CASRAAGVARGNTIYF	TGTGCCAGCAGAGCAGCCGGGGTAGCCAGGGGAAACACCATATATTTT
NA	TRBV7-8	NA	TRBJ1-6	CASSPGSSYNSPLHF	TGTGCCAGCAGCCCAGGGAGCTCCTATAATTCACCCCTCCACTTT
TRBD1	TRBV18	NA	TRBJ2-7	CASSPAGTGYEQYF	TGTGCCAGCTCACCAGCCGGGACAGGGTACGAGCAGTACTTC
NA	TRBV3-1/TRBV3-2	NA	TRBJ2-1	CASSQTRDNYNEQFF	TGTGCCAGCAGCCAAACCCGGGACAACTACAATGAGCAGTTCTTC
NA	TRBV28	NA	TRBJ1-4	CASSLNQALLGTVRLFF	TGTGCCAGCAGTTTAAACCAGGCCCTCTTGGGTACGGTAAGGCTGTTTTTT